These T cell receptor beta chains were read from a single sample in a study of CD8+ T cells in alopecia areata. The method was immunoSEQ multiplex PCR; TCRdb's version includes in-frame clones alone and lacks a portion of them. The sample has 150,000 to 200,000 clones; 50% to 70% are singletons. The sequencing used CD4+ T cells sorted from blood, collected at week 49, from a patient treated with tofacitinib. All receptors come from a human donor with alopecia areata. The CDR3 runs from the conserved cysteine through the conserved F or W. The D gene is left open where the match is weak. Rows give clone size only sometimes, using once, few, many, or a class for an expanded clone.

>.|.|TRBV25-1|TRBJ1-6|15
TGTGCCAGCAGCCCAACCGGGCACCTTAATTCACCCCTCCACTTT
CASSPTGHLNSPLHF
>.|.|TRBV30|TRBJ2-2|13
TGTGCCTGGAGTGTGGGTTACACCGGGGAGCTGTTTTTT
CAWSVGYTGELFF
>.|.|TRBV7-2|TRBJ1-5|13
TGTGCCAGCAGCTTAAGCGGAGATCAGCCCCAGCATTTT
CASSLSGDQPQHF
>.|.|TRBV6-1|TRBJ1-5|12
TGTGCCAGCAGTGAAGCCGGTCAGCCCCAGCATTTT
CASSEAGQPQHF
>TRBD2|.|TRBV9|TRBJ2-2|16
TGTGCCAGCAGCGTACGAGCGGGGCAGAACACCGGGGAGCTGTTTTTT
CASSVRAGQNTGELFF
>.|.|TRBV29-1|TRBJ1-1|12
TGCAGCGCAACCAACGGGGACACTGAAGCTTTCTTT
CSATNGDTEAFF
>.|few|TRBV29-1|TRBJ2-7|13
TGCAGCGTTGTGCAGGAGTTGACCTACGAGCAGTACTTC
CSVVQELTYEQYF
>.|once|TRBV29-1|TRBJ1-4|11
TGCAGCGTTATGGGGCTTGAAAAACTGTTTTTT
CSVMGLEKLFF
>TRBD1|.|TRBV2|TRBJ2-7|14
TGTGCCAGCAGTCCTGGGACAGGGAGCATCGAGCAGTACTTC
CASSPGTGSIEQYF
>.|.|TRBV4-3|TRBJ1-1|15
TGCGCCAGCAGCCAAGACCCGGTAACGAACACTGAAGCTTTCTTT
CASSQDPVTNTEAFF
>.|few|TRBV4-3|TRBJ1-2|16
TGCGCCAGCAGCCAAGATCTAGTAAGGACCCGCTATGGCTACACCTTC
CASSQDLVRTRYGYTF
>.|once|TRBV9|TRBJ2-3|13
TGTGCCAGCAGCGTAGAACGGTCAGATACGCAGTATTTT
CASSVERSDTQYF
>.|.|TRBV15|TRBJ1-1|13
TGTGCCACCAGCAGAGCCGCTGACACTGAAGCTTTCTTT
CATSRAADTEAFF
>TRBD1|.|TRBV27|TRBJ1-1|13
TGTGCCAGCAGGTCAGGGGGGGGGACTGAAGCTTTCTTT
CASRSGGGTEAFF
>.|.|TRBV9|TRBJ1-2|14
TGTGCCAGCAGCGTAGAGGGGTTTAACTATGGCTACACCTTC
CASSVEGFNYGYTF
>TRBD2|few|TRBV9|TRBJ2-5|15
TGTGCCAGCAGCGGACTAGCGGGGGGCCAAGAGACCCAGTACTTC
CASSGLAGGQETQYF
>.|few|TRBV10-1|TRBJ2-7|15
TGCGCCAGCAGAATCGCCATTCGTGCGAATTACGAGCAGTACTTC
CASRIAIRANYEQYF
>.|few|TRBV18|TRBJ1-2|13
TGTGCCAGCTCTCCCGACCAGATAGCCGGCTACACCTTC
CASSPDQIAGYTF
>.|few|TRBV29-1|TRBJ1-2|12
TGCAGCGTCGCAGGACAGTCCTATGGCTACACCTTC
CSVAGQSYGYTF
>TRBD1|.|TRBV5-1|TRBJ1-2|13
TGCGCCAGCAGCTTGACAGGGGGCGATGGCTACACCTTC
CASSLTGGDGYTF
>.|many|TRBV2|TRBJ2-3|14
TGTGCCAGCAGTGGGGAAGGAGGCACAGATACGCAGTATTTT
CASSGEGGTDTQYF
>.|few|TRBV5-1|TRBJ1-5|15
TGCGCCAGCAGCTTGGAGGGGGATTATCGGCAGCCCCAGCATTTT
CASSLEGDYRQPQHF
>.|.|TRBV15|TRBJ1-4|14
TGTGCCACCTCAATGGGGTCAACTAATGAAAAACTGTTTTTT
CATSMGSTNEKLFF
>.|few|TRBV29-1|TRBJ1-2|11
TGCAGCGTTGAAAGGGATCGTGGCTACACCTTC
CSVERDRGYTF
>TRBD2|.|TRBV2|TRBJ2-3|15
TGTGCCAGCACCGCGGGGGGGACGCCCACAGATACGCAGTATTTT
CASTAGGTPTDTQYF
>TRBD1|.|TRBV29-1|TRBJ2-7|15
TGCAGCGTTGTTAAAACGGGACAGGGGAAGTACGAGCAGTACTTC
CSVVKTGQGKYEQYF
>TRBD1|.|TRBV5-4|TRBJ2-1|16
TGTGCCAGCAGCTTATCTTGGGACAGCTCCTACAATGAGCAGTTCTTC
CASSLSWDSSYNEQFF
>TRBD1|.|TRBV15|TRBJ2-7|15
TGTGCCACCAGCAGAGATAGGGACAGGGGTAACGAGCAGTACTTC
CATSRDRDRGNEQYF
>.|.|TRBV29-1|TRBJ1-4|13
TGCAGCGCCAGTTCCTCCGGTAATGAAAAACTGTTTTTT
CSASSSGNEKLFF
>TRBD1|.|TRBV19|TRBJ1-6|13
TGTGCCACGATTGGACAGGGAAATTCACCCCTCCACTTT
CATIGQGNSPLHF
>.|.|TRBV4-1|TRBJ2-4|14
TGCGCCAGCAGCCAAGCTAGTACAGGGTCCATTCAGTACTTC
CASSQASTGSIQYF
>.|.|TRBV15|TRBJ2-3|14
TGTGCCACCAGCAGAGGTTGGGGAACAGATACGCAGTATTTT
CATSRGWGTDTQYF
>TRBD2|.|TRBV5-1|TRBJ2-1|14
TGCGCCAGCAGCTCTGGGACTACCCGGAATGAGCAGTTCTTC
CASSSGTTRNEQFF
>.|.|TRBV18|TRBJ2-3|15
TGTGCCAGCTCACCGGGAGATAGGGGAGCAGATACGCAGTATTTT
CASSPGDRGADTQYF
>TRBD1|.|TRBV9|TRBJ1-6|15
TGTGCCAGCAGCGTAGAAGGGACAGGGGCTTCGCCCCTCCACTTT
CASSVEGTGASPLHF
>TRBD2|.|TRBV5-5|TRBJ2-5|16
TGTGCCAGCTCTAACGGACTAGCCGGGGGCCAAGAGACCCAGTACTTC
CASSNGLAGGQETQYF
>.|.|TRBV2|TRBJ2-7|13
TGTGCCAGCAGTGGGGCAGAATCTTCCGAGCAGTACTTC
CASSGAESSEQYF
>.|.|TRBV27|TRBJ1-1|13
TGTGCCAGCAGTATATACAGGAACACTGAAGCTTTCTTT
CASSIYRNTEAFF
>.|.|TRBV29-1|TRBJ2-2|12
TGCAGCGTTAGCTCCTCCGCCGGGGAGCTGTTTTTT
CSVSSSAGELFF
>TRBD1|few|TRBV29-1|TRBJ2-6|19
TGCAGCGCTTTCCTGAGGACAGGGGGCCGTCCCTCTGGGGCCAACGTCCTGACTTTC
CSAFLRTGGRPSGANVLTF
>.|.|TRBV15|TRBJ1-1|13
TGTGCGACCAGGAATTCTGGGAGAACTGAAGCTTTCTTT
CATRNSGRTEAFF
>TRBD2|few|TRBV29-1|TRBJ2-1|14
TGCAGCGTTGATCGGAGCGGGGTGAACAATGAGCAGTTCTTC
CSVDRSGVNNEQFF
>.|.|TRBV19|TRBJ2-1|12
TGTGCCAGTAGTATCAATTGGAGGGAGCAGTTCTTC
CASSINWREQFF
>.|.|TRBV6-6|TRBJ1-1|14
TGTGCCAGCAGCCAAAATCCCATGAACACTGAAGCTTTCTTT
CASSQNPMNTEAFF
>TRBD1|.|TRBV12-5|TRBJ2-2|15
TGTGCTAGTGGTGCCCGGGACAGTGGGACCGGGGAGCTGTTTTTT
CASGARDSGTGELFF
>.|.|TRBV6-5|TRBJ2-5|15
TGTGCCAGCAGTCACCGGGGTCCAAGGGGAGAGACCCAGTACTTC
CASSHRGPRGETQYF
>TRBD2|.|TRBV7-2|TRBJ2-3|16
TGTGCCAGCACACTGACTAGCGGACTTAGCACAGATACGCAGTATTTT
CASTLTSGLSTDTQYF
>.|.|TRBV29-1|TRBJ2-3|11
TGCAGCGTCGAGAACACAGATACGCAGTATTTT
CSVENTDTQYF
>.|.|TRBV29-1|TRBJ2-7|13
TGCAGCGTTGAAGGCTCTAGGCAGGCCGAGCAGTACTTC
CSVEGSRQAEQYF
>.|.|TRBV20-1|TRBJ2-5|11
TGCAGTGCGGGCCTTCAAGAGACCCAGTACTTC
CSAGLQETQYF
>.|.|TRBV30|TRBJ1-2|12
TGTGCCTGGACAGGCGGGTACTGGGGCTACACCTTC
CAWTGGYWGYTF
>.|.|TRBV7-6|TRBJ2-5|15
TGTGCCAGCAGCACCAAGCCTGTAGGCCAAGAGACCCAGTACTTC
CASSTKPVGQETQYF
>TRBD1|.|TRBV7-9|TRBJ1-2|15
TGTGCCAGCAGCATTGGACAGGGCCGCAACTATGGCTACACCTTC
CASSIGQGRNYGYTF
>TRBD2|.|TRBV7-2|TRBJ2-1|16
TGTGCCAGCAGCTTACCACGTGGCTCGGGGGGCAATGAGCAGTTCTTC
CASSLPRGSGGNEQFF
>.|once|TRBV11-2|TRBJ1-6|16
TGTGCCAGCAGCTTATCAAGCAGCCGGACTAATTCACCCCTCCACTTT
CASSLSSSRTNSPLHF
>TRBD1|.|TRBV7-2|TRBJ1-2|14
TGTGCCAGCAGACCGGGACAGGCAGTTGGCGGCTACACCTTC
CASRPGQAVGGYTF